A single T cell receptor beta chain is shown here with its context. Its antigen remains unknown. The data derive from a study of T cells after yellow fever vaccination. The overall study: With SMART-Seq v4 Ultra Low Input, the fractions containing low cell numbers were prepared. Whole-study results and caveats: Some clonotypes were seen in both the CD4 and the CD8 compartments. These made up a small share and likely arose from convergent recombination. The booster saw the reappearance of most primary-vaccination clones (around 96% CD4, 88% CD8).

With 7 bases removed from V and 8 bases from J, the gap between germline ends came to 14 bases. Germline V gene sequence: CDR1 LNHDA, CDR2 SQIVND (reference sequence). CDR3 length: 12 residues. TCRdb passed the 5' RACE reads through MiXCR, listing each CDR3 protein once. The data hold approximately 510,000 distinct CDR3 sequences, with 21% observed a single time. This specimen consisted of PBMCs, obtained 20 to 25 days after the first yellow fever vaccination. The sequence was collected from a man aged 18 to 30 who received the YFV17D yellow fever vaccine. The gene calls are TRBV19 and TRBJ1-1; D is uncertain. CDR3 in amino acids: CASKSLMREAFF. For the CDR3, the DNA is TGTGCCAGTAAGTCCCTCATGCGGGAAGCTTTCTTT.